This TCR beta chain appears in the sequencing data of a study of early T cells in non-severe SARS-CoV-2 infection. Study-level information: Sequencing input comprised bulk RNA from unsorted whole blood; chain pairing was not available.

TCRdb re-analysed the 5' RACE reads in MiXCR, keeping a single row per CDR3 protein. The table shows tens of thousands of distinct CDR3 sequences, with roughly 5.3% occurring only once. General study findings and limits: VDJdb matching skewed toward anti-spike CD8 responses, missing private and CD4 specificities.

The V gene lost 8 bases and the J gene lost 6 bases, with 18 bases spanning the gap. Looked up from germline, CDR1 is GTSNPN and CDR2 is SVGIG (reference sequence). This CDR3 has 13 residues. This clonotype has ten or more counts. No antigen is known for it. This receptor was identified in an adult who was a healthcare worker with PCR-confirmed SARS-CoV-2 infection or an uninfected control (not recorded which). The gene calls are TRBV30 and TRBJ2-3, with D hard to call. The material was whole blood, obtained at baseline. CDR3 region: CAQRSRIPDTQYF. CDR3 DNA sequence: TGTGCCCAGAGGTCACGGATTCCGGATACGCAGTATTTT.